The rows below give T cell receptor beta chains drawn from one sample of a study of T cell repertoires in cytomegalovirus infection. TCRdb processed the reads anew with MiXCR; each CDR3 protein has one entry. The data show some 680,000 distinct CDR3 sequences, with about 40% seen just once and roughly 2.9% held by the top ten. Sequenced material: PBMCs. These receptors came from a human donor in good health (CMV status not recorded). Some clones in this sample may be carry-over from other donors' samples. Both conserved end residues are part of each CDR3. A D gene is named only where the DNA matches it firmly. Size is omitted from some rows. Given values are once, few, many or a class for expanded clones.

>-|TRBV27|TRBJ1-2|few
TGTGCCAGCAGTATAGATGGGGTTCAGAACACCTTC
CASSIDGVQNTF
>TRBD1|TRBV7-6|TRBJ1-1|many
TGTGCCAGCAGCTTAGCCAAACAGGGGGACACTGAAGCTTTCTTT
CASSLAKQGDTEAFF
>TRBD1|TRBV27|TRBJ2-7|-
TGTGCCAGCAGTTCTCGACAGAGGGGGCCCTACGAGCAGTACTTC
CASSSRQRGPYEQYF
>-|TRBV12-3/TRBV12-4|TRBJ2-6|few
TGTGCCAGCAGTTTTTCTGAGGTCTCTGGGGCCAACGTCCTGACTTTC
CASSFSEVSGANVLTF
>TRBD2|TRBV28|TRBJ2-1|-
TGTGCCAGCAGTAAGCCGACTAGCGGGGTAAATGAGCAGTTCTTC
CASSKPTSGVNEQFF
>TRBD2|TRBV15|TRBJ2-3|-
TGTGCCACCAGCAGGCTAGCGGGAGGGCCGAGGGATACGCAGTATTTT
CATSRLAGGPRDTQYF
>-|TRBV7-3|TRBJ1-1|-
TGTGCCAGCAGCTTAACTGGTAAAGGATTGAACACTGAAGCTTTCTTT
CASSLTGKGLNTEAFF
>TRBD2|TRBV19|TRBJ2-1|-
TGTGCCAGTAGTCGCGGGACTACCAATGAGCAGTTCTTC
CASSRGTTNEQFF
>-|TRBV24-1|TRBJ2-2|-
TGTGCCACCAGCCCCAGCGGTACAGGGAACACCGGGGAGCTGTTTTTT
CATSPSGTGNTGELFF
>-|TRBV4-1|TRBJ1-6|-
TGCGCCAGAAGCCAAGTGGAAAATTCACCCCACCACTTT
CARSQVENSPHHF
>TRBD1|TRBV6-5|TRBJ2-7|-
TGTGCCAGCAGACTACAGGGGGCTGTAACCTACGAGCAGTACTTC
CASRLQGAVTYEQYF
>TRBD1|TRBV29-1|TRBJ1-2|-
TGCAGCGTTGAAGTCTACAGGGGGCATCCTCCTGGCTACACCTTC
CSVEVYRGHPPGYTF
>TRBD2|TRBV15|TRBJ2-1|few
TGTGCCACCAGCAGAGATCTAGCGGGAGACAATGAGCAGTTCTTC
CATSRDLAGDNEQFF
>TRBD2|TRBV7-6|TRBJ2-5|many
TGTGCCAGCAGCCCCCGACTAGCGGGGGTTCAAGAGACCCAGTACTTC
CASSPRLAGVQETQYF
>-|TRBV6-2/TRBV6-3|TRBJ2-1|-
TGTGCCAGCAGTTACCACCGGGACAACCCTGAGCAGTTCTTC
CASSYHRDNPEQFF
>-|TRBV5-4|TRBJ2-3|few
TGTGCCAGCAGCCATTACGGAACGGAGCAGTATTTT
CASSHYGTEQYF
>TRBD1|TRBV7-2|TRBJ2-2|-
TGTGCCAGCAGCATTACAGGGACAGCCGGGGAGCTGTTTTTT
CASSITGTAGELFF
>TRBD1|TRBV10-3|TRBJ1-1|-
TGTGCCATCAGGGCAGGGGGCTGGAACACTGAAGCTTTCTTT
CAIRAGGWNTEAFF
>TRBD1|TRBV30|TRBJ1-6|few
TGTGCCTGGAGGGGACAGAATTCACCCCTCCACTTT
CAWRGQNSPLHF
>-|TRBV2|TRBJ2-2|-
TGTGCCAGCAGTGAAGCAAGGGCGGACACCGGGGAGCTGTTTTTT
CASSEARADTGELFF
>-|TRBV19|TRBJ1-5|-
TGTGCCAGTAGTATTAAATTGGGGGTTTCGGGAAATCAGCCCCAGCATTTT
CASSIKLGVSGNQPQHF
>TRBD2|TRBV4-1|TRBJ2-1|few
TGCGCCAGCAGCCAAGCACCGGGACTAACGTACAATGAGCAGTTCTTC
CASSQAPGLTYNEQFF
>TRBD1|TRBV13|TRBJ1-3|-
TGTGCCAGCAGCTCCATTGCGGGACAGGACTCTGGAAACACCATATATTTT
CASSSIAGQDSGNTIYF
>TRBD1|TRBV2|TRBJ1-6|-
TGTGCCAGCATTGACCCACAGGGGGGTAATTCACCCCTCCACTTT
CASIDPQGGNSPLHF
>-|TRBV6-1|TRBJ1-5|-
TGTGCCAGCAGTGAAGGTCGGGACACCAATCAGCCCCAGCATTTT
CASSEGRDTNQPQHF
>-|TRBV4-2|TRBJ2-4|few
TGTGCCAGCAGCCAAGATGTTGCGGGTTTCGCCAAAAACATTCAGTACTTC
CASSQDVAGFAKNIQYF
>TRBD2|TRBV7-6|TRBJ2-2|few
TGTGCCAGCAGGCGAGAGGTCCTAGCGGGAGACACCGGGGAGCTGTTTTTT
CASRREVLAGDTGELFF
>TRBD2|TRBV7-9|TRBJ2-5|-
TGTGCCAGCAGCTTTGCTAGCGGAGAGACCCAGTACTTC
CASSFASGETQYF
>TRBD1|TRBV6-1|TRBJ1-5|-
TGTGCCAGCAGTGAAATGAGGGGACAGGGGCGCCAGCCCCAGCATTTT
CASSEMRGQGRQPQHF
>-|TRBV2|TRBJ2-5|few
TGTGCCAGCACGGGATTCACGGGAGAGACCCAGTACTTC
CASTGFTGETQYF
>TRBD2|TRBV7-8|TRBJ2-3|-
TGTGCCAGCAGCTTAGGGTTAAGCGGGGGGGGCGATACGCAGTATTTT
CASSLGLSGGGDTQYF
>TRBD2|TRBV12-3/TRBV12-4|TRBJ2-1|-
TGTGCCAGCAGTTTACTACTAGCGGGAGTGGGCAATGAGCAGTTCTTC
CASSLLLAGVGNEQFF
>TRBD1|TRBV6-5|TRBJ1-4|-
TGTGCCAGCAGCCGCGATGAAGGGGGCACTAATGAAAAACTGTTTTTT
CASSRDEGGTNEKLFF
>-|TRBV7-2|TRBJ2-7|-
TGTGCCAGCAGCTTATATTGGGACCAATACGAGCAGTACTTC
CASSLYWDQYEQYF
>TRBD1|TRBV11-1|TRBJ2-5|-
TGTGCCAGCATCTTCCACCGGGACAGGGTCAGGGAGACCCAGTACTTC
CASIFHRDRVRETQYF
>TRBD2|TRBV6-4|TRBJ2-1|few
TGTGCCAGCAGTGGTAGCGGGGGGTTCTACAATGAGCAGTTCTTC
CASSGSGGFYNEQFF
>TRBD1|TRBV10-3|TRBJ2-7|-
TGTGCCATCAGGGGACCGGGACAGGGGAGTTACGAGCAGTACTTC
CAIRGPGQGSYEQYF
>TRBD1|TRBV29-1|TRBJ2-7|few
TGCAGCGTGGGACAGCTCGCCTACGAGCAGTACTTC
CSVGQLAYEQYF
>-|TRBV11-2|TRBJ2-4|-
TGTGCCAGCAGCTTAGGGCCTCTTACCCGCAGCGAAAACATTCAGTACTTC
CASSLGPLTRSENIQYF